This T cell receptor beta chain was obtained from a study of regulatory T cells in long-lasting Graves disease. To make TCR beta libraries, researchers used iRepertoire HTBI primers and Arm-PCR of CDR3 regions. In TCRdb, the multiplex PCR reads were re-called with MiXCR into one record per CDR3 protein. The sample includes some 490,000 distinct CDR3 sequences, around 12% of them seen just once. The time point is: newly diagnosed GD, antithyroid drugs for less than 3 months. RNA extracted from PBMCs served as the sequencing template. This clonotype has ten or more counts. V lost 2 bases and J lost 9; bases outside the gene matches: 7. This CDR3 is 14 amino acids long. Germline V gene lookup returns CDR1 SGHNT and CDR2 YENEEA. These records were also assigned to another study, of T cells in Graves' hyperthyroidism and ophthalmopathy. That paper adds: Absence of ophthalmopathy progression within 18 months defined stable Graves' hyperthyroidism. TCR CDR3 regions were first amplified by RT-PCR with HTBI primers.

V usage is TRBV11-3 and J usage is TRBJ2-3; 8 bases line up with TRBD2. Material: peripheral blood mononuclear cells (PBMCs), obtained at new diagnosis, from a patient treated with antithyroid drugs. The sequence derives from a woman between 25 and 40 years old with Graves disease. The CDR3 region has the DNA TGTGCCAGCAGCTTACCTGGACTAGCCTCCACGCAGTATTTT. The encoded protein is CASSLPGLASTQYF.